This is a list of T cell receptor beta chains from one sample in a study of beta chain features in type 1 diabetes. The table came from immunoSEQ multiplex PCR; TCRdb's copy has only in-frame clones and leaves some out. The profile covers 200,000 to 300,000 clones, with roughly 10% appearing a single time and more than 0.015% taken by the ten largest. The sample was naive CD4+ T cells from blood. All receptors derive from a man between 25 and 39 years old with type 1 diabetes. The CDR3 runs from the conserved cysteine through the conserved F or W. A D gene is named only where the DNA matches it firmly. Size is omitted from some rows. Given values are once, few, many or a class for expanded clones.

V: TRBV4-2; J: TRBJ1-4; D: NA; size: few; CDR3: CASSQANRASNEKLFF; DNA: TGTGCCAGCAGCCAGGCCAACAGGGCATCTAATGAAAAACTGTTTTTT
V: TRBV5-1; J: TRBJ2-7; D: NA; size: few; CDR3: CASSFNRELGQYF; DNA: TGCGCCAGCAGCTTCAACAGGGAATTGGGGCAGTACTTC
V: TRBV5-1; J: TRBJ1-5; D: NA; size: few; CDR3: CASSLQGNQPQHF; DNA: TGCGCCAGCAGCTTACAGGGTAATCAGCCCCAGCATTTT
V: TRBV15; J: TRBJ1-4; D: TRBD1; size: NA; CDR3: CATGTGYEKLFF; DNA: TGTGCCACAGGGACAGGGTACGAAAAACTGTTTTTT
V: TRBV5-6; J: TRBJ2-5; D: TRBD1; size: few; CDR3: CASSDGTGGETQYF; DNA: TGTGCCAGCAGCGATGGGACAGGGGGAGAGACCCAGTACTTC
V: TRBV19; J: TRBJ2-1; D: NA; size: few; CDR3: CASSAGDSSYNEQFF; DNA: TGTGCCAGTAGTGCCGGCGACAGCTCCTACAATGAGCAGTTCTTC
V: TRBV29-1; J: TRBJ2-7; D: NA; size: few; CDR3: CSVDSRTSYEQYF; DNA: TGCAGCGTTGACTCCCGGACATCCTACGAGCAGTACTTC
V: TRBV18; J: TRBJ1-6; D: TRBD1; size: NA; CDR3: CASSRQGGTTSPLHF; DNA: TGTGCCAGCTCACGTCAGGGGGGCACCACTTCACCCCTCCACTTT
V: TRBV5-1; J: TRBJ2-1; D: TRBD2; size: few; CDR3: CASSSGGADNEQFF; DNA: TGCGCCAGCAGCTCCGGGGGGGCAGACAATGAGCAGTTCTTC
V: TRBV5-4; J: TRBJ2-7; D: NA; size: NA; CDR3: CASSQDRHEQYF; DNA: TGTGCCAGCAGCCAGGACAGACACGAGCAGTACTTC
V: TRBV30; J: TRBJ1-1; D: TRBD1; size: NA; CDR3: CAWSQILTGTEAFF; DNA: TGTGCCTGGAGTCAAATTTTGACAGGGACTGAAGCTTTCTTT
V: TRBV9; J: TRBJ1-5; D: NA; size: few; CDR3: CASSVWGDQPQHF; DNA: TGTGCCAGCAGCGTATGGGGAGATCAGCCCCAGCATTTT
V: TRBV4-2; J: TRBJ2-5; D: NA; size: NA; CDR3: CASSQENGLPSNQYF; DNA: TGTGCCAGCAGCCAAGAGAATGGACTCCCAAGTAACCAGTACTTC
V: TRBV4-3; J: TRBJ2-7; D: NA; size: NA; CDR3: CASSPDISREQYF; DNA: TGCGCCAGCAGCCCCGACATCTCTCGCGAGCAGTACTTC
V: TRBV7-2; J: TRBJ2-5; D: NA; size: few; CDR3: CASSLAIRYQETQYF; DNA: TGTGCCAGCAGCTTAGCAATCCGCTATCAAGAGACCCAGTACTTC
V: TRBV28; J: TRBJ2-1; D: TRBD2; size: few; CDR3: CASSGTSGYNEQFF; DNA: TGTGCCAGCAGTGGGACTAGCGGTTACAATGAGCAGTTCTTC
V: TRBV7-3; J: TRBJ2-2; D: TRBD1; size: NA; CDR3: CASSLGTGNTGELFF; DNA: TGTGCCAGCAGCTTAGGGACAGGGAACACCGGGGAGCTGTTTTTT
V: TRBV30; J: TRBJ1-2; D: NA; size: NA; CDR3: CAWSVFPQDYGYTF; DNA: TGTGCCTGGAGTGTATTCCCCCAGGACTATGGCTACACCTTC
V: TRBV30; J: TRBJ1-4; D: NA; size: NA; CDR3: CAWSRSRREKLFF; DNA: TGTGCCTGGAGTAGATCTCGGCGGGAAAAACTGTTTTTT
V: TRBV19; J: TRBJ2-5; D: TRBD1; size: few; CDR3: CATTGLSQETQYF; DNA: TGTGCCACGACAGGGTTAAGTCAAGAGACCCAGTACTTC
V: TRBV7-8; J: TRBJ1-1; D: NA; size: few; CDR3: CASSLNAGRANTEAFF; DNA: TGTGCCAGCAGCTTAAATGCCGGCAGGGCCAACACTGAAGCTTTCTTT
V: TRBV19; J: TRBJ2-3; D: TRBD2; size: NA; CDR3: CASRTSGGPSDTQYF; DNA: TGTGCCAGCCGGACTAGCGGGGGGCCATCGGATACGCAGTATTTT
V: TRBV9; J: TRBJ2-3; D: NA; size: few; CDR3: CASSGRGTSTDTQYF; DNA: TGTGCCAGCAGCGGCCGGGGGACTAGCACAGATACGCAGTATTTT